This T cell receptor (beta chain) was obtained from a study of blood T cell repertoires in COVID-19. At the level of the study: Samples representing acute and convalescent COVID-19 were sourced from the United States, Italy and Spain.

Repertoires were generated with immunoSEQ multiplex PCR, while TCRdb's copy carries only in-frame clones and drops some. The data show some 190,000 clones, 80% to 90% seen once. The specimen sequenced was peripheral blood. This clonotype originated in a man aged 60 to 69 with acute or convalescent COVID-19.

CDR3 sequence (DNA): TGTGCCACCAGTCCCACCGCGGCGGGGCAGAGCGAGCAGTACTTC. It codes for CATSPTAAGQSEQYF. This chain joins TRBV24-1 and TRBJ2-7, with D perhaps matching TRBD2 (6 bases). The CDR3 consists of 15 residues. The ends were cut back, 6 bases at V and 6 bases at J, with 20 bases in the middle. Germline V CDR1 and CDR2: KGHDR, SFDVKD.